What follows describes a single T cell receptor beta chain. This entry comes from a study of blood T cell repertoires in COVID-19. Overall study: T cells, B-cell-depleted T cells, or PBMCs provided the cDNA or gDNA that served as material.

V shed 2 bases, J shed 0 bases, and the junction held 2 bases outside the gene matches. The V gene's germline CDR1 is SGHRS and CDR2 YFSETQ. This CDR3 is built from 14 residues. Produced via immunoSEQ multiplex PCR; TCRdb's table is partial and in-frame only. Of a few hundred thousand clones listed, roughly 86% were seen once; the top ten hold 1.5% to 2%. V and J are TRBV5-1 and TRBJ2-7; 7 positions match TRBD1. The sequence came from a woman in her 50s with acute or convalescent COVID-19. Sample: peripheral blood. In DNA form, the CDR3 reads TGCGCCAGCAGCTTACAGGGGAGCTCCTACGAGCAGTACTTC. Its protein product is CASSLQGSSYEQYF.